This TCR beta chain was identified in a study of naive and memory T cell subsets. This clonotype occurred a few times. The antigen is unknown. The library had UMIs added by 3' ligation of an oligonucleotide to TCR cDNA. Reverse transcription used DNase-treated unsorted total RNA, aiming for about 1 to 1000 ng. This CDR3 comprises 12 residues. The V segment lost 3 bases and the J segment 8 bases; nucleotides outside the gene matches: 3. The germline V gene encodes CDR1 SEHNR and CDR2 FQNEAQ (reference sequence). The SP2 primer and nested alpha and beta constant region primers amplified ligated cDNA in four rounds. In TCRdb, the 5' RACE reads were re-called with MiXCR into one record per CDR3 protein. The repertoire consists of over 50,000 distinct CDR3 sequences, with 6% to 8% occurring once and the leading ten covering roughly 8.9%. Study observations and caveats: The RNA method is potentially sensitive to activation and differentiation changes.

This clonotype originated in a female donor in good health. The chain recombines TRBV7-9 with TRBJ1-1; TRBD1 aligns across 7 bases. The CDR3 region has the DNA TGTGCCAGCAGCTTGACAGGGCGCGAAGCTTTCTTT. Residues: CASSLTGREAFF.